This TCR beta chain was profiled in a study of T-cell reconstitution after alpha-beta-depleted transplantation in children. The TCRbeta library incorporated unique molecular identifiers. TCRdb passed the PCR reads through MiXCR, listing each CDR3 protein once. The sample records about half a million distinct CDR3 sequences, under 15% being singletons. The CDR3 totals 13 residues. Between the trimmed V and J ends, which lost 7 bases and 5 bases, there was a span of 14 bases. The V call is TRBV12-3 or TRBV12-4, the J call TRBJ2-5; no firm D call. The receptor was isolated from a human donor who donated a stem cell graft to a child with combined immunodeficiency. The material sequenced was PBMCs from the stem cell graft donor, taken from the stem cell graft. CDR3: CASTSLDLETQYF. The CDR3 DNA is TGTGCCAGCACCTCGCTAGACCTCGAGACCCAGTACTTC.